Following are 11 T cell receptor beta chains from one sample sequenced in a study of response to subunit inactivated influenza vaccine. TCRdb re-called the RT-PCR reads through MiXCR, storing one row per CDR3 protein. The sample shows 500,000 to 600,000 distinct CDR3 sequences, about 11% of them seen only once. In addition, the sample was reused for a study of T cells expressing NK-cell markers. Per that paper: UMIs accompanied the 5'RACE template switching by which TCR beta cDNA was made.

This sample comprised PBMCs from blood, obtained on the day of vaccination. The source of these receptors is a man aged 45 to 65 who received an inactivated influenza vaccine.

The rearrangement links TRBV7-6 to TRBJ2-5, with 8 positions matching TRBD2. Per germline, CDR1 SGHVS and CDR2 FNYEAQ. CDR3 size: 16 residues. The V segment lost 1 base and the J segment 7 bases; nucleotides outside the gene matches: 11. DNA for the CDR3: TGTGCCAGCAGCTTAGTCTGGCGGGGGGCCGAGCGGACCCAGTACTTC. This encodes CASSLVWRGAERTQYF.

There are many counts of this clonotype. The chain joins TRBV3-1 to TRBJ2-2, with unresolved D. Trimming removed 8 bases at V and 4 bases at J, with 5 bases between. Germline CDR1 is LGHDT and CDR2 is YNNKEL (reference sequence). The CDR3 has 11 residues. CDR3 residues: CASAFTGELFF. For the CDR3, the DNA is TGTGCCAGCGCGTTCACCGGGGAGCTGTTTTTT.

This clonotype was observed a few times. This sequence joins TRBV5-1 and TRBJ2-3, with 8 bases fitting TRBD2. Germline V lookup: CDR1 SGHRS, CDR2 YFSETQ. The V gene end was trimmed by 4 bases and the J gene end by 1 base; junction bases not matched to a gene: 8. CDR3 size: 16 residues. CDR3 loop: CASSGISGAGTDTQYF. CDR3 DNA: TGCGCCAGCAGCGGAATTAGCGGGGCGGGCACAGATACGCAGTATTTT.

This clonotype was observed many times. The J gene is TRBJ2-7, the V gene TRBV12-3 or TRBV12-4; 8 bases agree with TRBD2. CDR3 length: 14 amino acids. The J segment lost 7 bases and the V segment lost 1 base, leaving 6 bases of the junction unmatched. The CDR3 loop is CASSLDGGAGEQYF. The CDR3 coding sequence is TGTGCCAGCAGTTTAGACGGGGGGGCTGGGGAGCAGTACTTC.

This clonotype came up a few times. The V call is TRBV29-1, the J call TRBJ2-1; 9 nucleotides line up with TRBD1. V shed 6 bases, J shed 8 bases, and the junction held 11 bases outside the gene matches. This CDR3 contains 14 residues. Germline-derived CDR1 and CDR2 are SQVTM and ANQGSEA. The CDR3 DNA follows: TGCAGCGTCAGCCGGGACAGGGTACCCCATGAGCAGTTCTTC. The encoded protein is CSVSRDRVPHEQFF.

Details on this clonotype: A much larger clone differs by one base, so this may be a read error. The chain is built from TRBV5-1 and TRBJ2-2, with 9 positions matching TRBD2. The CDR3 consists of 17 residues. Germline CDR1 SGHRS, CDR2 YFSETQ. In DNA, the CDR3 is TGCGCCTGCAGCCCTGGACCCGGGACTAGCTTCACCGGGGAGCTGTTTTTT. Translation gives CACSPGPGTSFTGELFF.

This clonotype was counted between two and nine times. V gene TRBV7-2 combines with J gene TRBJ2-1, with a possible D match to TRBD2 (5 bases). Germline V gene lookup returns CDR1 SGHTA and CDR2 FQGNSA. This CDR3 comprises 17 residues. Deletions cut 3 bases from V and 3 bases from J, with 18 bases between. Here the CDR3 DNA reads TGTGCCAGCAGCTTCCGCCCCCCGGCGGGCCTCTACAATGAGCAGTTCTTC. It yields the protein CASSFRPPAGLYNEQFF.

This clonotype was detected ten times or more. V and J are TRBV11-2 and TRBJ2-3; 11 positions match TRBD2. Germline trimming cut 5 bases from V and 2 bases from J; bases unmatched to any gene: 12. Germline V CDR1 and CDR2: SGHAT, FQNNGV. This CDR3 spans 18 amino acids. For the CDR3, the DNA is TGTGCCAGCAGCAGAGAAACTAGCGGGGGACACCTCACAGATACGCAGTATTTT. This encodes CASSRETSGGHLTDTQYF. The entire variable domain, with the rest obtained from reference TRBV11-2 and TRBJ2-3, is as follows: EAGVAQSPRYKIIEKRQSVAFWCNPISGHATLYWYQQILGQGPKLLIQFQNNGVVDDSQLPKDRFSAERLKGVDSTLKIQPAKLEDSAVYLCASSRETSGGHLTDTQYFGPGTRLTVL.

This clonotype came up many times. The genes are TRBV19 and TRBJ2-2; TRBD2 matches at 9 bases. The V gene end was trimmed by 5 bases and the J gene end by 5 bases; junction bases not matched to a gene: 18. This CDR3 is 19 amino acids long. The germline V gene has CDR1 LNHDA and CDR2 SQIVND (reference sequence). CDR3 region: CASSPTLFAAGGRTGELFF. The CDR3 DNA is TGTGCCAGTAGTCCAACACTATTCGCAGCGGGAGGTCGGACCGGGGAGCTGTTTTTT.

CDR3 nucleotides: TGTGCCAGCAGTTACGTGGACGGGAACACTGAAGCTTTCTTT. This gives the protein CASSYVDGNTEAFF. V and J are TRBV6-2 or TRBV6-3 and TRBJ1-1; D unclear. Germline V gene lookup returns CDR1 MNHEY and CDR2 SVGEGT. The V end was cut by 2 bases, the J end by 1 base, with 8 bases between. The length of the CDR3 is 14 residues.

The chain employs TRBV30 and TRBJ2-6; D gene unclear. V was cut by 4 bases and J by 0 bases, with 7 bases left in between. The V gene's germline CDR1 is GTSNPN and CDR2 SVGIG (reference sequence). CDR3 length equals 14 residues. In DNA form, the CDR3 reads TGTGCCTGGACAACTTTCTCTGGGGCCAACGTCCTGACTTTC. Its protein is CAWTTFSGANVLTF.